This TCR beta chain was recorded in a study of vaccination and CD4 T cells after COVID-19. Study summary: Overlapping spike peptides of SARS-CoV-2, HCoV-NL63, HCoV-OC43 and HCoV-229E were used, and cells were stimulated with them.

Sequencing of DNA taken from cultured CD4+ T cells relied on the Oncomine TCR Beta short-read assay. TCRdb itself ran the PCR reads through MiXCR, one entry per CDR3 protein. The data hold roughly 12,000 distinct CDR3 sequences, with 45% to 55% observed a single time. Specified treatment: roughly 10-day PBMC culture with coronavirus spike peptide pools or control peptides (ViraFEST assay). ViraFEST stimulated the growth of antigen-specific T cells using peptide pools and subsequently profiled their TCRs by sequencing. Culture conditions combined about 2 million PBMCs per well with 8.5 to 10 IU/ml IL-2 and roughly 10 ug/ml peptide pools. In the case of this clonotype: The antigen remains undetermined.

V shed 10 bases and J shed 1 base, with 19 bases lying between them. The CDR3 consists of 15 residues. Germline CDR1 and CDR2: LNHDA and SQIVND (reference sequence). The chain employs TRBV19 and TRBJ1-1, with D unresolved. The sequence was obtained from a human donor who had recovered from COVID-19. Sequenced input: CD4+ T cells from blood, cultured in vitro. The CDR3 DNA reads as TGTGCCACTCGAATCCGACCGAGCGGGAACACTGAAGCTTTCTTT. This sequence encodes CATRIRPSGNTEAFF.